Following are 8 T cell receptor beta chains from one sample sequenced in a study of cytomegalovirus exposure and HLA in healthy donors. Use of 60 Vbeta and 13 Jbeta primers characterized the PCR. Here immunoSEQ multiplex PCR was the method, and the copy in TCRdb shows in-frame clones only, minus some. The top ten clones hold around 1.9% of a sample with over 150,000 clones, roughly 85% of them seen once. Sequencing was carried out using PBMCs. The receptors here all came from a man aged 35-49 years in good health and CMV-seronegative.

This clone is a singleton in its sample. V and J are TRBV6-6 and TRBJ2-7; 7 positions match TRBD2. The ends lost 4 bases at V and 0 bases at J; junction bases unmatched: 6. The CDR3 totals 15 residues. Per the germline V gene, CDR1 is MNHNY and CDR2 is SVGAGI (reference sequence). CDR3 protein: CASSSQRDYSYEQYF. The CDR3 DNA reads TGTGCCAGCAGTTCTCAGCGGGACTACTCCTACGAGCAGTACTTC.

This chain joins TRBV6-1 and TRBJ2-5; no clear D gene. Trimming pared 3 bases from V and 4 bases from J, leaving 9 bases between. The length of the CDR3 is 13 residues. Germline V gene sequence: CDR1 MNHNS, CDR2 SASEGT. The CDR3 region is CASSDSEAETQYF. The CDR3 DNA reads TGTGCCAGCAGTGATTCTGAGGCAGAGACCCAGTACTTC.

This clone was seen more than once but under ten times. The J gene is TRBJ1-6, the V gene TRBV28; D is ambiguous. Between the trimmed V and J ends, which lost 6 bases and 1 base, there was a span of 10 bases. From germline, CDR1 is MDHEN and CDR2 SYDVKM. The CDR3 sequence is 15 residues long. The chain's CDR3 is CASSQGSSYNSPLHF. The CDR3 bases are TGTGCCAGCAGCCAAGGGAGTTCCTATAATTCACCCCTCCACTTT.

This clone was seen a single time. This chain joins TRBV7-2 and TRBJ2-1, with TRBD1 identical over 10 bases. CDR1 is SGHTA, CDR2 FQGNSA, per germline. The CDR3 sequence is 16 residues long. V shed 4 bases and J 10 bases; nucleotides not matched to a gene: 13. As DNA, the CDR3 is TGTGCCAGCAGCTCAGGGTTGGGACAGGGGTCATTAGAGCAGTTCTTC. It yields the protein CASSSGLGQGSLEQFF.

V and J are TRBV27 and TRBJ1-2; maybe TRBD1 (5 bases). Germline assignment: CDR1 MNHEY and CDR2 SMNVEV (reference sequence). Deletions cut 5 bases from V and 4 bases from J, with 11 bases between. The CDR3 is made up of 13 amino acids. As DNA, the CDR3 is TGTGCCAGCAGTCGGGGGGGGATCTATGGCTACACCTTC. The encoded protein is CASSRGGIYGYTF.

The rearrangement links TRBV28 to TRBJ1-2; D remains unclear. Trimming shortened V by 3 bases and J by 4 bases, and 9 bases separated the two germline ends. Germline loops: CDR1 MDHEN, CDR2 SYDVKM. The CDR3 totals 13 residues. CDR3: CASSFNPGYGYTF. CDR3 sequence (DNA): TGTGCCAGCAGTTTCAATCCCGGCTATGGCTACACCTTC.

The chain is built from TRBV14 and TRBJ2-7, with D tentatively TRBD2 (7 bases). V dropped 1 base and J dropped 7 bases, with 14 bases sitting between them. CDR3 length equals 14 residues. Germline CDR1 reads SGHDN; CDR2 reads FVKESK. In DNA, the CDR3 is TGTGCCAGCAGCCAAGCCTTAGGGGGGGCTGAGCAGTACTTC. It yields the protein CASSQALGGAEQYF.

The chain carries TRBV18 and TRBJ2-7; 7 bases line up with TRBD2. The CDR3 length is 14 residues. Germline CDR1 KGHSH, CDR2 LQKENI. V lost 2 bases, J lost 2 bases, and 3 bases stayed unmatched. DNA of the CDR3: TGTGCCAGCTCACCAGGACTAGATGCCTACGAGCAGTACTTC. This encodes CASSPGLDAYEQYF.